This T cell receptor (beta chain) was captured in a study of cytomegalovirus exposure and HLA in healthy donors (dated by TCRdb to the late 2010s). With regard to the full study: An earlier analysis of roughly 610 of the donors reported 276 Gb of sequence data and around 110 million unique TCR beta sequences obtained from roughly 180 million T cells. About 280 gigabases of sequencing data and approximately 91 million unique TCR sequences made up an early release that covered nearly 650 HLA-typed donors. Of the roughly 400 genotyped donors, approximately 80% were placed in the genetic ancestry cluster associated with self-reported Caucasian donors. The aim of the study was to test whether cataloging public T cell receptors could identify signatures of past pathogen exposure. Using immunosequencing, the study profiled T cell repertoires from 550 to 750 subjects and related those repertoires to cytomegalovirus serostatus. Besides the first cohort of 500 to 700 subjects, a separate validation cohort made up of some 110 different subjects was used. High-throughput TCR immunosequencing, statistical association of individual TCRs with disease status, and machine learning were combined to predict cytomegalovirus infection status. A later analysis re-analyzed previously published TCR beta repertoires from 550 to 700 donors and added high-resolution HLA genotyping to study TCR occurrence patterns. Rather than using new phenotypic data, the later analysis identified candidate immune exposures from TCR beta sequences and from how often those sequences occurred across donors. To decide whether each TCR beta V gene segment behaved as functional or pseudogenic, an earlier analysis of approximately 620 of the donors relied on high-throughput TCR beta sequencing. Alongside the repertoire data, information on donor age, sex, ethnicity and CMV serostatus was compiled. A later genetic analysis used genome-wide SNP genotypes for about three fifths of the roughly 700 donors, treating that subset as a discovery cohort. All discovery cohort repertoires had been generated on a single sequencing platform. HLA typing covered class I and class II loci at four-digit resolution. The number of donors typed differed by locus, with 629-630 for A, B, C, DRB1 and DQB1, 522 for DQA1, about 610 for DPA1, and around 430 for DPB1. Several DR-DQ haplotypes were handled as single units for association and clustering because linkage in the cohort was strong. Among about 400 genotyped donors of the cohort, an average of around 220,000 unique TCR beta nucleotide sequences was sequenced per donor, of which approximately 19% were non-productive. Here is what the overall study found, with its caveats: The earlier analysis of approximately 540 of the donors excluded approximately 15 rarely observed V segments, including chromosome 9 orphons, because counts were too low. In a later analysis, several top co-occurrence clusters were reported to appear linked to parvovirus B19, influenza, CMV and Epstein-Barr virus. When HLA alleles, especially DR and DQ, strongly co-occurred, attributing TCR associations to individual alleles was difficult. V-gene and J-gene trimming of TCR beta chains was associated with a missense DCLRE1C variant in a later genetic analysis, and the association was replicated in an independent cohort. Roughly uniform sequencing depth across donors was assumed in presence/absence analyses, although this assumption may not hold. Immune exposure information for the cohort was limited to CMV serostatus. Because HLA typing was missing for some donors at each locus, association tests included only the typed subset. Correlated functional status among segregating V segments might be attributable to linkage disequilibrium, but an unknown experimental factor could not be ruled out. A later analysis found that most CMV-associated TCR beta chains appeared HLA-restricted, with HLA associations seemingly driven largely by CMV exposure. Because the 87-base-pair reads could not distinguish some IMGT-functional V segments, including TRBV6-2 and TRBV6-3, those segments were excluded. The study gave a list of over 150 TCR beta chains associated with cytomegalovirus. Broadly in line with IMGT annotations, most TCR beta V segments showed up in productive rearrangements about 87% or about 30% of the time in an earlier analysis of roughly 590 of the donors. The authors suggested that the approach could potentially be generalized to other disease states and immunological phenotypes. Compared with the 666-donor mean, donors in an Asian-associated ancestry cluster had fewer N-insertions in productive TCRs, according to a later genetic analysis. At a false discovery rate of 0.05, a later analysis linked around 17,000 TCR beta sequences to specific HLA alleles. A further reported finding was that TCR beta sequences accurately predicted the HLA-A and HLA-B alleles for most subjects in the first cohort. In a later analysis, HLA-associated TCR beta chains showed more clonal expansion and lower generation probabilities than non-associated chains that were equally common. While some public TCRs were present in many individuals, most TCR sequences turned up only very rarely across donors. Cytomegalovirus status was reported to be diagnosed by the classifier with high specificity and sensitivity in both the original and validation cohorts. The sequencing pipeline was judged likely to have produced a cluster of highly shared sequence variants as a technical artifact. In a later analysis, the rate of TCR association differed among HLA loci, with DRB1 alleles having the most associated TCRs and HLA-C alleles having the fewest. A few of the identified cytomegalovirus-associated TCR beta chains were confirmed in vitro to be specific for cytomegalovirus antigens. This cohort had only TCR beta chains sequenced, and the lack of alpha or paired-chain data limited which features could be detected.

Library preparation employed the immunoSEQ multiplex PCR assay. For the multiplex PCR, a mixture combining 60 forward primers for TCR Vbeta segments and 13 reverse primers for TCR Jbeta segments was used. A multiplex PCR assay on genomic DNA amplified the CDR3 region of rearranged TCR beta genes. On the Illumina HiSeq System, the amplified TCR beta libraries were sequenced as 87-base-pair reads. Under the source paper's analysis protocol: Across the 600 to 700 repertoires, a later analysis counted some 80 million unique TCR beta chains, approximately 10 million of which were shared by at least two donors. Raw reads were error-corrected and collapsed into unique sequences by a nearest-neighbor algorithm in which closely related sequences were merged to remove PCR and sequencing errors. To assign V, D and J gene segments, CDR3 sequences were aligned to IMGT reference sequences. For a sequence to be retained, at least a six-nucleotide match to both a V gene segment and a J gene segment was required. Rearrangements were classified as productive when the CDR3 lacked stop codons and remained in frame with V and J, and all other rearrangements were classified as non-productive. Following IMGT convention, CDR3 was defined as the stretch from the second conserved V-encoded cysteine to the conserved J-encoded phenylalanine. In an earlier analysis of roughly 580 of the donors, sequences lacking an unambiguous match to a single V gene segment were excluded. An earlier analysis of 587 of the donors classified V segments as functional when productive rearrangements were above 56.7% and as segregating when the standard deviation between donors was above 5%. A statistical classification framework was built for diagnosing cytomegalovirus status from the catalog of TCR beta chain sequences. In a later analysis, TCR nucleotide sequences were compared against IMGT/GENE-DB human TR gene sequences so that V and J genes could be assigned. A later analysis assigned CDR3 sequences and most-parsimonious VDJ recombination scenarios with the TCRdist pipeline. In a later analysis, each TCR beta chain was defined by its CDR3 amino acid sequence together with its V-gene family, and reads without a unique V-gene family were excluded. In a later analysis, fewer than 650 highly shared, low-generation-probability nucleotide sequences were removed to address suspected cross-contamination and a sequencing artifact. In a later analysis, a clonal expansion index for each public chain was calculated from normalized within-repertoire ranks of inferred template counts. In a later analysis, generation probabilities were computed using a VDJ recombination model fitted to out-of-frame rearrangements, and the results were checked against IGoR. Hypergeometric tests were used in a later analysis to score TCR-TCR, TCR-HLA and TCR-CMV co-occurrence, with a repertoire-size bias correction applied to the TCR pairs. In a later analysis, false discovery rates were estimated by permuting HLA or CMV assignments 20 times. In a later analysis, co-occurring TCRs were grouped using DBSCAN, with TCRdist sequence similarity added in when clustering inside HLA-allele-positive subsets. Repertoires with fewer than 30,000 or more than 120,000 public chains were left out of co-occurrence clustering, as were a few repertoires with anomalous nucleotide sharing. What TCRdb holds here is the immuneACCESS table cut down to in-frame rearrangements. Part of the clones is not present; checked against another copy, under half of the missing clones reflect an unresolved V gene, and the others are unexplained. The V and J calls and clone size were taken over from that table, and D and trimming were inferred from the DNA. The sample yields about 120,000 clones; over 75% were counted once. Around 3.9% of the sample is taken by the ten largest.

The CDR3 runs 13 amino acids, cysteine and phenylalanine included. Only CDR3 DNA is held: 39 bases, read in frame from base 1. V loses 8 bases of germline sequence and J loses 0 bases, and the interval between the two ends is 11 bases. Looking up the germline V gene yields CDR1 MDHEN and CDR2 SYDVKM. This clone has just a few counts. The antigen it binds to is not known. One base away there is no much larger clone; base qualities are not given. The cohort consisted of hundreds of healthy bone marrow donors. Cohort members were all nominally healthy when sampled, although unrecorded immune exposures were likely present. Of the 550 to 750 cohort members, around 290 had positive CMV serostatus and about 330 had negative CMV serostatus, and CMV serostatus was not recorded for the donor. A peripheral blood sample was provided by each donor, and peripheral blood mononuclear cells were used for TCR beta sequencing. Genomic DNA was extracted from the blood cell samples with the Qiagen DNeasy Blood Extraction Kit.

The TCR was taken from a human donor in good health. What was sequenced was PBMCs. This sequence uses TRBV28 and TRBJ2-7; matching of 7 bases hints at TRBD2 as the D gene. The DNA reads TGTGCCAGCTCTCGGGGGGCCTCCTACGAGCAGTACTTC. This gives the protein CASSRGASYEQYF.